Below, 12 T cell receptor beta chains from the same sample are listed, as sequenced in a study of T cell repertoires in cytomegalovirus infection. Using its own MiXCR run on the reads, TCRdb lists one record per CDR3 protein. The sample carries some 920,000 distinct CDR3 sequences, roughly 30% recorded once. These receptors have no identified antigens. This material consisted of cultured CD8+ T cells from PBMCs, taken from culture after CMV antigen stimulation. These receptors were obtained from a human donor in good health (CMV status not recorded). Some clones in this sample may be carry-over from other donors' samples.

The chain joins TRBV27 to TRBJ1-1; 9 bases are a match to TRBD1. The CDR3 runs to 14 residues. CDR1 and CDR2 from the germline V gene are MNHEY and SMNVEV (reference sequence). Trimming at V came to 3 bases and at J to 6 bases, leaving 5 bases not matched to a gene. The CDR3 loop is CASSFVQGAPEAFF. The CDR3 DNA follows: TGTGCCAGCAGTTTCGTACAGGGGGCCCCTGAAGCTTTCTTT.

The chain is built from TRBV4-1 and TRBJ1-2; maybe TRBD1 (5 bases). The V and J ends lost 2 bases and 0 bases respectively, with 16 bases between them. Germline V gene sequence: CDR1 MGHRA, CDR2 YSYEKL. The CDR3 is 17 residues long. Here the CDR3 reads CASSQIGEGRTNYGYTF. The CDR3 DNA reads TGCGCCAGCAGCCAAATCGGGGAGGGACGGACTAACTATGGCTACACCTTC.

In DNA form, the CDR3 reads TGTGCCAGCAGGTCGGGCGGGGAGCTGTTTTTT. This codes for CASRSGGELFF. This sequence joins TRBV12-3 or TRBV12-4 and TRBJ2-2; D not certain. This CDR3 spans 11 amino acids. V lost 6 bases to trimming and J lost 7 bases, with 6 bases between them.

This clonotype was seen a handful of times. One end of the junction is discordant with germline, which a read error may explain. This chain links TRBV12-3 or TRBV12-4 with TRBJ2-1; 7 positions match TRBD2. The CDR3 totals 13 residues. In DNA, the CDR3 is TGTGCCAGTCCCGAAAGCGCGGGGGATCGGGTCCTCTTC. This encodes CASPESAGDRVLF.

Here the CDR3 DNA reads TGTGCCAGCAGCTTATCAAGGCCGGGACAGGGGGCAAATGAGCAGTTCTTC. Translation: CASSLSRPGQGANEQFF. The gene calls are TRBV11-2 and TRBJ2-1, with 12 bases lining up with TRBD1. Germline trimming cut 2 bases from V and 7 bases from J; bases unmatched to any gene: 9. The CDR3 consists of 17 residues. CDR1 and CDR2 (germline): SGHAT, FQNNGV.

This chain uses TRBV5-6 with TRBJ2-1; 10 nucleotides line up with TRBD2. The length of the CDR3 is 15 residues. The germline gives CDR1 SGHDT, CDR2 YYEEEE. V lost 1 base, J lost 8 bases, and 6 bases stayed unmatched. CDR3 protein: CASSLLGTSVYEQFF. CDR3 coding DNA: TGTGCCAGCAGCTTGTTGGGGACTAGCGTATATGAGCAGTTCTTC.

This clonotype was counted only a few times. V usage is TRBV7-9 and J usage is TRBJ2-1; TRBD1 aligns across 7 bases. This CDR3 is built from 17 residues. Germline assignment: CDR1 SEHNR and CDR2 FQNEAQ (reference sequence). J gave up 0 bases and V 5 bases, and 10 bases lay outside the gene matches. CDR3 DNA sequence: TGTGCCAGCAGCGCGGACAGGTTTTACCTCTCCTACAATGAGCAGTTCTTC. Residues: CASSADRFYLSYNEQFF.

Concerning this clonotype: The junction and the germline gene differ at one end; a read error may be behind it. The V call is TRBV7-9, the J call TRBJ2-3; D is ambiguous. CDR3 length: 11 residues. Germline values: CDR1 SEHNR, CDR2 FQNEAQ (reference sequence). CDR3 DNA sequence: TGTGTCAGCAGCCTTACAGATACGCAGTATTTT. Amino acid sequence: CVSSLTDTQYF. Variable domain in full (rest from reference TRBV7-9 and TRBJ2-3): DTGVSQNPRHKITKRGQNVTFRCDPISEHNRLYWYRQTLGQGPEFLTYFQNEAQLEKSRLLSDRFSAERPKGSFSTLEIQRTEQGDSAMYLCVSSLTDTQYFGPGTRLTVL.

This clonotype has more than one count but fewer than ten. This chain uses TRBV15 with TRBJ2-1; 10 bases map to TRBD1. CDR3 size: 14 residues. Germline assignment: CDR1 LNHNV and CDR2 YYDKDF (reference sequence). The trim removed 3 bases at V and 9 bases at J, leaving 5 bases unmatched. DNA of the CDR3: TGTGCCACCAGCAGTGTTGGGACAGGGGTTGAGCAGTTCTTC. Translation gives CATSSVGTGVEQFF.

This clonotype was detected a few times. The chain employs TRBV6-1 and TRBJ2-5; 7 bases are shared with TRBD2. This CDR3 has 14 amino acids. Germline trimming cut 3 bases from V and 4 bases from J; bases unmatched to any gene: 5. The germline V gene encodes CDR1 MNHNS and CDR2 SASEGT. The CDR3 coding sequence is TGTGCCAGCAGTGATCCCAGGGAGGGAGAGACCCAGTACTTC. It yields the protein CASSDPREGETQYF.

This clonotype was found a few times. The chain employs TRBV4-1 and TRBJ2-5, with a possible D match to TRBD2 (6 bases). Per the germline V gene, CDR1 is MGHRA and CDR2 is YSYEKL. Between the trimmed V and J ends, which lost 4 bases and 0 bases, there was a span of 18 bases. The CDR3 runs to 17 residues. The CDR3 protein is CASSRLGDSGYQETQYF. DNA of the CDR3: TGCGCCAGCAGCCGACTCGGGGACTCTGGGTACCAAGAGACCCAGTACTTC.

V usage is TRBV24-1 and J usage is TRBJ2-3, with D perhaps matching TRBD2 (6 bases). Per the germline V gene, CDR1 is KGHDR and CDR2 is SFDVKD. The CDR3 is 14 amino acids. The V and J ends lost 3 bases and 5 bases respectively, with 11 bases between them. The CDR3 loop reads CATSDGQGLDTQYF. As DNA, the CDR3 is TGTGCCACCAGTGATGGCCAGGGACTAGATACGCAGTATTTT.